Listed below are T cell receptor beta chains from one sample, sequenced in a study of shared clonotypes between healthy human individuals. Sequenced by immunoSEQ multiplex PCR; TCRdb stores in-frame clones only, minus some. Seen here are 2 million to 3 million clones, approximately 93% observed once, and the top ten hold approximately 0.37%. Input material: naive CD4+ T cells from PBMCs. These receptors all stem from a man aged 18-30 years in good health. Some clones in this sample may be carry-over from other donors' samples. Both conserved end residues are part of each CDR3. A D gene is named only where the DNA matches it firmly. The listing skips clone size in some rows; elsewhere it reads once, few, many or a size class.

NA TRBJ2-5 TRBV2 NA CASSMDRDLQETQYF TGTGCCAGCAGTATGGACAGAGATTTACAAGAGACCCAGTACTTC
NA TRBJ2-3 TRBV30 NA CAWSHQAWGRGTDTQYF TGTGCCTGGAGTCACCAAGCATGGGGCCGGGGCACAGATACGCAGTATTTT
NA TRBJ2-7 TRBV13 TRBD2 CASSPPWEGQGSSYEQYF TGTGCCAGCAGCCCCCCGTGGGAGGGCCAGGGAAGCTCCTACGAGCAGTACTTC
NA TRBJ2-1 TRBV9 NA CASSVDRRYNEQFF TGTGCCAGCAGCGTAGACAGGCGGTACAATGAGCAGTTCTTC
NA TRBJ2-6 TRBV4-2 NA CASNHPRATGANVLTF TGTGCCAGCAACCACCCAAGGGCGACTGGGGCCAACGTCCTGACTTTC
NA TRBJ2-1 TRBV28 TRBD2 CASSPGTSGPNNEQFF TGTGCCAGCAGTCCTGGGACTAGCGGACCTAACAATGAGCAGTTCTTC
NA TRBJ1-3 TRBV18 NA CASSPVATQGNYGNTIYF TGTGCCAGCTCACCGGTCGCGACGCAGGGTAACTACGGAAACACCATATATTTT
once TRBJ2-6 TRBV11-1 NA CASSLTANSGANVLTF TGTGCCAGCAGCTTAACTGCTAACTCTGGGGCCAACGTCCTGACTTTC
NA TRBJ2-1 TRBV6-1 TRBD2 CASSRVLAGVNEQFF TGTGCCAGCAGTCGGGTACTAGCGGGAGTCAATGAGCAGTTCTTC
NA TRBJ2-2 TRBV18 TRBD2 CASPPPGLAGGMATGELFF TGTGCCAGCCCTCCTCCGGGACTAGCGGGAGGTATGGCCACCGGGGAGCTGTTTTTT
NA TRBJ1-1 TRBV19 TRBD1 CASSTRQGVAEAFF TGTGCCAGTAGTACAAGACAGGGGGTGGCTGAAGCTTTCTTT
NA TRBJ1-2 TRBV18 TRBD1 CASSPRQSSGGRVWDPYGYTF TGTGCCAGCTCACCAAGGCAATCATCAGGGGGGCGCGTGTGGGACCCCTATGGCTACACCTTC
NA TRBJ2-6 TRBV5-4 NA CASSLILRGTSGANVLTF TGTGCCAGCAGCTTGATATTGAGGGGAACCTCTGGGGCCAACGTCCTGACTTTC
NA TRBJ2-3 TRBV4-2 TRBD2 CASSRGLAGGGESTDTQYF TGTGCCAGCAGCCGGGGACTAGCGGGAGGAGGAGAAAGCACAGATACGCAGTATTTT